Listed below are T cell receptor beta chains from one sample, sequenced in a study of T cell changes during pregnancy in multiple sclerosis. Assay used: immunoSEQ multiplex PCR; TCRdb lists only in-frame clones, some missing. The sample yields 35,000 or so clones, roughly 90% seen once. Sequences were derived from peripheral blood, sampled in the second trimester of pregnancy. These TCRs come from a female donor in good health, enrolled as a control in a pregnancy study. Both conserved end residues are part of each CDR3. A D gene is named only where the DNA matches it firmly. Only some rows state a clone size, as once, few, many or a class for expanded clones.

>TRBV19|-|TRBJ1-5|-
TGTGCCAGTAGTATTAGTATCGGGGGCAATCAGCCCCAGCATTTT
CASSISIGGNQPQHF
>TRBV11-1|TRBD1|TRBJ1-2|-
TGTGCCAGCAGCAGTCACGCAGGGGGCTATGGCTACACCTTC
CASSSHAGGYGYTF
>TRBV7-6|TRBD2|TRBJ2-2|-
TGTGCCAGCAGCGCGCGGGAGTTAGGCGGGGAGCTGTTTTTT
CASSARELGGELFF
>TRBV11-2|TRBD1|TRBJ2-1|-
TGTGCCAGCAGCCCGTTGACAGGGAACCATGAGCAGTTCTTC
CASSPLTGNHEQFF
>TRBV5-6|TRBD1|TRBJ2-2|-
TGTGCCAGCAGCTTCCGGGACAGGGACACCGGGGAGCTGTTTTTT
CASSFRDRDTGELFF
>TRBV5-4|TRBD1|TRBJ1-2|-
TGTGCCAGCAGCTTCGGACAGGGGGCCGATGGCTACACCTTC
CASSFGQGADGYTF
>TRBV6-5|-|TRBJ1-1|once
TGTGCCACCCTGGGCTCGGCGGGCACTGAAGCTTTCTTT
CATLGSAGTEAFF
>TRBV5-5|TRBD2|TRBJ2-7|-
TGTGCCAGCACCGCCGCGGGAGTCCCCTACGAGCAGTACTTC
CASTAAGVPYEQYF
>TRBV6-1|TRBD2|TRBJ2-7|-
TGTGCCAGCACCGGGGGGACGGAGGCCTACGAGCAGTACTTC
CASTGGTEAYEQYF
>TRBV7-2|TRBD2|TRBJ2-1|-
TGTGCCAGCAGCCCCTCTGGTAGCGGGGGATCCAATGAGCAGTTCTTC
CASSPSGSGGSNEQFF
>TRBV18|TRBD1|TRBJ1-5|-
TGTGCCAGCTCACCTCAGGGGGCCGCAAGCAATCAGCCCCAGCATTTT
CASSPQGAASNQPQHF
>TRBV6-1|TRBD1|TRBJ1-3|-
TGTGCCAGCAGTGCCACGACAGGGGGCGTTGGAAACACCATATATTTT
CASSATTGGVGNTIYF
>TRBV6-4|-|TRBJ2-3|-
TGTGCCAGCAGCCCGACAGGCCCCCCAGATACGCAGTATTTT
CASSPTGPPDTQYF
>TRBV7-8|TRBD1|TRBJ2-3|-
TGTGCCAGCAGCTTAGCGGGACAGGGTACAGATACGCAGTATTTT
CASSLAGQGTDTQYF
>TRBV19|-|TRBJ1-1|-
TGTGCCAGTAGTATTAGCTTCGGGGTCGGCACTGAAGCTTTCTTT
CASSISFGVGTEAFF
>TRBV4-1|TRBD1|TRBJ1-1|-
TGCGCCAGCAGGTCACAGGGGGAGGCCACTGAAGCTTTCTTT
CASRSQGEATEAFF
>TRBV4-3|-|TRBJ2-1|-
TGCGCCAGCAGCCAAGGCCGACTAGTCAACAATGAGCAGTTCTTC
CASSQGRLVNNEQFF
>TRBV11-3|TRBD1|TRBJ1-6|-
TGTGCCAGCAGCTTAGATGAGGGGGCTAAGGACTATAATTCACCCCTCCACTTT
CASSLDEGAKDYNSPLHF
>TRBV11-2|-|TRBJ1-4|-
TGTGCCAGCAGCTTAGTGGCGACTAGGGAGGAAAAACTGTTTTTT
CASSLVATREEKLFF
>TRBV6-5|TRBD1|TRBJ2-3|once
TGTGCCAGCAGACCCGACAGGGGTGCCGTAGATACGCAGTATTTT
CASRPDRGAVDTQYF
>TRBV6-6|TRBD1|TRBJ1-1|-
TGTGCCAGCAGTACAGGGGGTCGAGCTTTCTTT
CASSTGGRAFF
>TRBV6-4|-|TRBJ2-1|-
TGTGCCAGCAGTTCGAGGGAGGAGGGCAATGAGCAGTTCTTC
CASSSREEGNEQFF
>TRBV18|TRBD1|TRBJ1-2|-
TGTGCCAGCTCATCCGTCCGACAGGGCAACTATGGCTACACCTTC
CASSSVRQGNYGYTF
>TRBV2|TRBD1|TRBJ2-7|-
TGTGCCAGCAGGCTGGGACAGTCCTACGAGCAGTACTTC
CASRLGQSYEQYF
>TRBV11-2|-|TRBJ2-1|-
TGTGCCAGCAGCTTAGTTCTAGAAGATGAGCAGTTCTTC
CASSLVLEDEQFF